The clone carrying this TCR beta chain came up once. This record comes from a study of technical replicates of blood from several donors. This table comes from immunoSEQ multiplex PCR, and its TCRdb copy is limited to in-frame clones, with some not included. The data hold about 85,000 clones, with roughly 94% observed a single time. Per germline, CDR1 SGHNT and CDR2 YYREEE (reference sequence). V gave up 2 bases and J gave up 5 bases, with 14 bases separating them. The CDR3 is 14 amino acids. The origin of this receptor is a human donor in good health. Sequencing used T cells isolated from PBMCs. The chain combines TRBV5-4 with TRBJ2-7, with a weak D call TRBD2 (6 bases). CDR3 DNA sequence: TGTGCCAGCAGCTTCGGGAGCCTAGTCGACGAGCAGTACTTC. Its protein is CASSFGSLVDEQYF.